This T cell receptor (beta chain) comes out of a study of lymphopenia after photon versus proton radiotherapy. In germline, CDR1 is SGHTA, CDR2 FQGNSA. This CDR3 region has 13 residues. V was shortened by 11 bases and J by 0 bases, with 10 bases between the two germline ends. TCRdb's table, derived via immunoSEQ multiplex PCR, lists solely in-frame clones and lacks some. Among around 160,000 clones, more than 85% were seen once, and the ten largest hold 4% to 5%. Study-wide results and limits: After lymphocyte nadir, photon-treated repertoires showed oligoclonal expansion, especially CD8+ Temra. Larger post-nadir TCR diversity loss correlated inversely with survival in deceased patients. Survival link was tested only in deceased patients; proton benefit remains a possibility. Photon-treated patients lost naive T cells and TCR diversity; proton-treated stayed stable.

In regard to this clone: As yet, its antigen is unknown.

The chain employs TRBV7-2 and TRBJ2-2; D may match TRBD1 or TRBD2 (6 bases each). The sequence derives from a man aged 45-65 years with gastric cancer. The input for sequencing was peripheral blood, taken from a patient treated with photon-based radiotherapy. CDR3 in DNA: TGTGCCCTAGGGGGGTCGAACACCGGGGAGCTGTTTTTT. Protein sequence: CALGGSNTGELFF.